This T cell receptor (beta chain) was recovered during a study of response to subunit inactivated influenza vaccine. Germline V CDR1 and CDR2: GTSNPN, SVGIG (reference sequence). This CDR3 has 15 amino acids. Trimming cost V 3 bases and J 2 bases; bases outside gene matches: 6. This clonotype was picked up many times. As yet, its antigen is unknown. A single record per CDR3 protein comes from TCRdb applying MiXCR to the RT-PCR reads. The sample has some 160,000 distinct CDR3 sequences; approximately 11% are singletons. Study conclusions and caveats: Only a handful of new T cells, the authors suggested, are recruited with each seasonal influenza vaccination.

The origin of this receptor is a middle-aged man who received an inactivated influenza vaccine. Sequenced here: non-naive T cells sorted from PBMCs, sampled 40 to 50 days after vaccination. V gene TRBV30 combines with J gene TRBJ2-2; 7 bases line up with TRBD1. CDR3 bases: TGTGCCTGGAGAGGGGGCAGGAAAAACACCGGGGAGCTGTTTTTT. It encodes CAWRGGRKNTGELFF.